The T cell receptor (beta chain) under discussion was sequenced for a study of T-cell memory formation after mild COVID-19. From germline, CDR1 is SQVTM and CDR2 ANQGSEA. CDR3 length equals 13 residues. Trimming removed 4 bases from V and 0 bases from J, with 10 bases in between. TCRdb independently ran MiXCR on the 5' RACE reads; one entry per CDR3 protein. The table shows tens of thousands of distinct CDR3 sequences, with roughly 16% occurring only once. Many counts were recorded for this clonotype. The TCR comes from a man in his late teens or twenties who had mild COVID-19 (a few samples of this study predate the infection). Cell type and time point are not known. Sample: PBMCs or a T cell subset sorted from them (not recorded which). The gene calls are TRBV29-1 and TRBJ2-7; TRBD1 or TRBD2 may be the D gene (5 bases each). CDR3 in DNA: TGCAGCGTTGTACCAGGGAGCTCCTACGAGCAGTACGTC. It encodes CSVVPGSSYEQYV.